Listed here is a single TCR beta chain. Its antigen is as yet unknown. The sample originates from a study of T cell responses to AZD1222 COVID-19 vaccine. V lost 5 bases, J lost 0 bases, and 3 bases stayed unmatched. CDR1 and CDR2 (germline): PRHDT, FYEKMQ (reference sequence). This CDR3 comprises 18 residues. Findings and caveats of the study: The number of AZD1222 recipients seropositive at baseline was only six. The study reported that nearly half of spike-specific TCRs target unmutated variant regions. Receipt of two AZD1222 doses was followed by a rise in Spike-specific TCR breadth and depth. Across spike, vaccine-associated CD4 TCRs were found, dominant at 160-218 and 743-854.

Sequenced by immunoSEQ multiplex PCR; TCRdb stores in-frame clones only, minus some. The data hold 170,000 or so clones, with 90% to 95% observed a single time. The chain combines TRBV13 with TRBJ2-6; TRBD2 agrees at 14 bases. This sample comprised peripheral blood, obtained on day 0 of AZD1222 vaccination. This receptor was identified in an adult in good health. CDR3 loop: CASSTTSGGASGANVLTF. CDR3 coding DNA: TGTGCCAGCAGCACGACTAGCGGGGGGGCCTCTGGGGCCAACGTCCTGACTTTC.